The following is a TCR beta chain sequence with its context. Antigen: not known. This record belongs to a study of T cell responses to AZD1222 COVID-19 vaccine. Notes on the study in general: Females made up more of the donors, who were largely white British, and clonal diversity may have come out too low.

TCRdb's table, derived via immunoSEQ multiplex PCR, lists solely in-frame clones and lacks some. The sample has some 79,000 clones, about 78% seen once. This CDR3 spans 12 amino acids. Germline trimming cut 6 bases from V and 16 bases from J; bases unmatched to any gene: 10. Looked up from germline, CDR1 is SNHLY and CDR2 is FYNNEI. The V call is TRBV2, the J call TRBJ2-1, with 9 nucleotides matching TRBD1. This sequence was found in an adult who received the AZD1222 COVID-19 vaccine. Sequenced material: peripheral blood, taken 28 days after the second AZD1222 dose. The CDR3 DNA sequence: TGTGCCAGCAGGGACCCCGGGACAGGGTACTTCTTC. It translates to CASRDPGTGYFF. Complete variable domain (other parts from reference TRBV2 and TRBJ2-1): EPEVTQTPSHQVTQMGQEVILRCVPISNHLYFYWYRQILGQKVEFLVSFYNNEISEKSEIFDDQFSVERPDGSNFTLKIRSTKLEDSAMYFCASRDPGTGYFFGPGTRLTVL.